This entry is about one T cell receptor beta chain. This clonotype has ten or more counts. Which antigen it targets is not known. Per-base quality was not reported, and no clone a single base away is much larger than it. The sample belongs to a study of regulatory T cells in long-lasting Graves disease (dated by TCRdb to the early 2020s). Background on the whole study: In the newly diagnosed Graves' disease group, patients had been taking antithyroid drugs for less than 3 months. Peripheral blood TCR sequencing and RNA sequencing compared persistent Graves' disease patients with newly diagnosed Graves' disease patients. The study was registered as a clinical trial and conducted in China. A total of around 33 samples underwent TCR sequencing, from roughly 13 patients with persistent Graves' disease and 20 patients with newly diagnosed Graves' disease. The study at large found these results: Because the primary lesion, thyroid tissue, could not be accessed, the study looked at peripheral blood alone. Compared with newly diagnosed patients, patients with persistent Graves' disease had lower TCR Shannon entropy and fewer highly expanded clones, which suggests clonal expansion. A larger number of public clonotypes was shared among persistent patients (approximately 2,500) than among newly diagnosed patients (roughly 1,000). The authors acknowledged the small sample size as a limitation that may reduce accuracy. Sequencing and analysis were restricted to the TCR beta chain. Persistent disease showed preferential use of TRBV28, TRBJ1-2 and TRBJ2-5, whereas newly diagnosed disease favored TRBV20-1 and TRBJ2-1.

The receptor library was made with multiplex PCR. The sequencer was an Illumina HiSeq 4000. CDR3 regions were amplified by Arm-PCR with iRepertoire HTBI primers to construct TCR beta libraries. Gel purification was performed on PCR products prior to sequencing. The published analysis was carried out like this. A total of around 66 TRBV and more than twelve TRBJ segments were identified across samples and were used for gene usage analysis of CDR3 amino acid clonotypes. Filtered high-quality paired reads were merged into contigs using COPE and FqMerger. BLAST was used to align contigs to IMGT TRBV, TRBD and TRBJ reference genes, with CDR3 defined following IMGT. Highly expanded clones were defined as clonotypes with a frequency above 0.1%. Shannon entropy served as the measure of repertoire diversity, while the Gini coefficient captured V-J evenness. A clonotype was considered public if more than one individual shared it. The public reads were quality trimmed at Q25 with fastp and then assembled into clones with MiXCR by TCRdb, keeping productive beta chains. Each CDR3 protein appears once, grouped with its most common genes and DNA. In this record, the V and J calls reflect TCRdb's handling and not the investigators' own analysis. The sample yields a few hundred thousand distinct CDR3 sequences; 18% were counted once. The ten largest account for roughly 15% of the sample.

V is pared back by 8 bases and J by 3 bases, with 10 bases lying between the germline termini. Its CDR3 holds 12 amino acids, cysteine through phenylalanine. Here the CDR3 DNA is all that survives: 36 bases in frame from base 1. Looking up the germline V gene yields CDR1 KGHSH and CDR2 LQKENI. The sample's time point, from its label and the paper: newly diagnosed GD, antithyroid drugs for less than 3 months. For both TCR sequencing and RNA sequencing, RNA was extracted from PBMCs in TRIzol. The diagnosis of Graves' disease was made according to American Thyroid Association guidelines. The patients came from an endocrinology department in Xi'an, China. Each patient gave approximately 10 milliliters of peripheral blood, collected in an EDTA anticoagulant tube. Ficoll Paque Plus density gradient separation was used to isolate PBMCs, and no further T cell sorting was done. An Agilent 2100 Bioanalyzer and agarose gel were used to check RNA quality, and a NanoDrop 2000 was used to measure RNA concentration.

These data were also reused for a study on T cells in Graves' hyperthyroidism and ophthalmopathy. Reported in the second study: Stable Graves' hyperthyroidism was defined as the absence of progression to ophthalmopathy over 18 months of follow-up. Hyperthyroidism patients were newly diagnosed, had a disease duration of under 2 months, and were aged 18 to 65 years. Patients with uncontrolled infections, other autoimmune diseases, pregnancy or lactation were excluded. Clinical symptoms, serum thyroxine and TRAb, thyroid ultrasound, and orbital computed tomography formed the basis for the diagnoses. The TCR CDR3 was subjected to a first round of RT-PCR using the HTBI primer set and the Qiagen OneStep RT-PCR kit. Most expanded thyroid clonotypes (frequency above 0.001) were also detected in blood, a finding suggesting that blood repertoires may reflect thyroid immune responses. In cross-validation, a model built on a 13 V-J signature told ophthalmopathy apart from stable hyperthyroidism with 85% to 90% sensitivity and roughly 83% specificity, and in testing the same model reached 80%/75%. During validation, the model predicted progression to ophthalmopathy a median of approximately 6.5 months ahead of onset, with approximately 71% sensitivity and 72.22% specificity. A discovery cohort of about a hundred patients, 43 with Graves' ophthalmopathy and 57 with stable Graves' hyperthyroidism, was used to find distinguishing TCR V-J signatures. Prospective prediction of ophthalmopathy was tested in an independent validation cohort of 18 to 20 hyperthyroidism patients and some 17 patients who later progressed to ophthalmopathy. The approximately 98 discovery patients were randomly divided into training and test sets at a 7:3 ratio. In addition, the study compared T-cell repertoires in thyroid tissue and in blood from roughly six Graves' hyperthyroidism patients. After sampling, hyperthyroidism patients received methimazole starting at 30 mg daily, and ophthalmopathy patients received high-dose intravenous methylprednisolone. Libraries were constructed in a second round of multiplex PCR, after which size selection and purification were carried out. Paired-end sequencing of the libraries was performed with 100 bp reads on an Illumina HiSeq2000. SOAPnuke was used to process the raw data, throwing out any read that contained adapters or uncalled bases, had a mean Phred below 15, or lacked an exact constant-primer or identifier match. High-quality paired reads were merged with COPE v1.2.5, and unique nucleotide sequences were defined as clonotypes. MiTCR v1.1 was used to align clonotypes to the IMGT TRBV, TRBD and TRBJ reference segments. Only V-J combinations with frequency above 0.0001, covering about 99% of repertoires, were analysed. A TCS score was defined as the ratio between F50 (clonal expansion) and ExV (chaos), using BLOSUM62-based TCRdist between CDR3 peptides within each V-J. Welch's t-statistics and random forest reduced fewer than 550 V-J features to around 14, which were used in a naive Bayes classifier (R e1071). No statistical method was used to fix the sample size in advance, and group allocation was not hidden from the investigators. The paper describes TCR Vbeta CDR3 sequencing of about 140 peripheral blood samples, made up of roughly 45 ophthalmopathy patients, 70 to 80 hyperthyroidism patients and 17 progressor patients.

Sample: peripheral blood mononuclear cells (PBMCs), taken at new diagnosis, from a patient treated with antithyroid drugs. This TCR came from a young woman with Graves disease. Donor details come from another sample of the same person, matched by shared clones. This sequence uses TRBV18 and TRBJ1-1; the D gene cannot be named for sure. The CDR3 has the sequence CASQNPDTEAFF. In nucleotide form, the sequence is TGTGCCAGCCAAAACCCTGACACTGAAGCTTTCTTT.